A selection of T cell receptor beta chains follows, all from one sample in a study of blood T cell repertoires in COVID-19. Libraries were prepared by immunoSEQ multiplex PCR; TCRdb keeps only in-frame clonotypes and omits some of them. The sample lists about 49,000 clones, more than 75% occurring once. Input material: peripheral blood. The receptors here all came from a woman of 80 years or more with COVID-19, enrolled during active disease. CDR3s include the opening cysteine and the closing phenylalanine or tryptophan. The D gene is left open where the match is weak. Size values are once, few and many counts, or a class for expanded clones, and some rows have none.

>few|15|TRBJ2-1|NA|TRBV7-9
TGTGCCAGCAGGCAAGAAGGGGCTCAGGACAATGAGCAGTTCTTC
CASRQEGAQDNEQFF
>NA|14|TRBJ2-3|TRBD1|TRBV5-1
TGCGCCAGCAGTCTACAGGGGGCTACAGATACGCAGTATTTT
CASSLQGATDTQYF
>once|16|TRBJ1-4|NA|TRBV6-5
TGTGCCAGCAGTTACCCGAGTAGGGGCCCGGCAGCAAAACTGTTTTTT
CASSYPSRGPAAKLFF
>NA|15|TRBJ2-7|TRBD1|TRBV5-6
TGTGCCAGCAGCCTTACAGGGGGACGGTCCTACGAGCAGTACTTC
CASSLTGGRSYEQYF
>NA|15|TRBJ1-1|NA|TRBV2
TGTGCCAGCACCCTCGAGGACTTCGGGGGAACTGAAGCTTTCTTT
CASTLEDFGGTEAFF
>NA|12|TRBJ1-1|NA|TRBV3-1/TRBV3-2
TGTGCCAGCAGCCAGCAGGATCTTGAAGCTTTCTTT
CASSQQDLEAFF
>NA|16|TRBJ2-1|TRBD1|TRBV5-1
TGCGCCAGCAGCTTGGCGACAGGGGCGCTCGGAAAGGGGCAGTTCTTC
CASSLATGALGKGQFF
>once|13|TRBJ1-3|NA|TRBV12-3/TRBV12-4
TGTGCCAGCACCCCACGGGGGAGGCACACCATATATTTT
CASTPRGRHTIYF
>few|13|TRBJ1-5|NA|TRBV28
TGTGCCAGCAATCGGGACTTTAATCAGCCCCAGCATTTT
CASNRDFNQPQHF
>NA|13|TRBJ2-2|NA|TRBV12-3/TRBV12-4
TGTGCCAGCAGTTTATATTCGGTCGGGGAGCTGTTTTTT
CASSLYSVGELFF
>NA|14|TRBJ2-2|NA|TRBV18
TGTGCCAGCTCAAGCACGCTAAACACCGGGGAGCTGTTTTTT
CASSSTLNTGELFF
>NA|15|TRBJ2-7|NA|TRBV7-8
TGTGCCAGCAGCTTAGACTCCGGGGAAACCTACGAGCAGTACTTC
CASSLDSGETYEQYF
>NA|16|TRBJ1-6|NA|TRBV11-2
TGTGCCAGCAGCTTAGATCTTGGCGGGGGGCGGTCACCCCTCCACTTT
CASSLDLGGGRSPLHF
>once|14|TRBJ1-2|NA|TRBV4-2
TGTGCCAGCAGCCAAAACAGGGCTAACTATGGCTACACCTTC
CASSQNRANYGYTF
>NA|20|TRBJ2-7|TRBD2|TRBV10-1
TGCGCCAGCAGTGAGTCGGCAATAACCGTAGAGGGCGGGAGAATCTACGAGCAGTACTTC
CASSESAITVEGGRIYEQYF
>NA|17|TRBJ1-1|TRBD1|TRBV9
TGTGCCAGCAGCGCCCAGGGGGAGCACGGGGCGAACACTGAAGCTTTCTTT
CASSAQGEHGANTEAFF
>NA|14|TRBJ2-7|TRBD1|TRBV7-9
TGTGCCAGCAGCCGAGGACAGGGAGACTACGAGCAGTACTTC
CASSRGQGDYEQYF
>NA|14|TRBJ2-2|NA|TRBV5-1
TGCGCCAGCAGCTTGGTGGCAGGGGCCGGGGAGCTGTTTTTT
CASSLVAGAGELFF
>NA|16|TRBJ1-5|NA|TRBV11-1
TGTGCCAGCAGCTTAACTTACCGGGAGGTAGGTCAGCCCCAGCATTTT
CASSLTYREVGQPQHF
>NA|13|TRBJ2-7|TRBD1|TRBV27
TGTGCCAGCAGTTGGACAGGCTCCTACGAGCAGTACTTC
CASSWTGSYEQYF
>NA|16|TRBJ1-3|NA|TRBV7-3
TGTGCCAGCAGCTTAATACAGGGAAGCTCTGGAAACACCATATATTTT
CASSLIQGSSGNTIYF
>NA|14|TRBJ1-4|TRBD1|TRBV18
TGTGCCAGCTCGCCCGGGACAGGGTATGAAAAACTGTTTTTT
CASSPGTGYEKLFF
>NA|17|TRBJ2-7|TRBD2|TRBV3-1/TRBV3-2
TGTGCCAGCAGCCTTTCCCCGGGACTAGCGGGTGTCTACGAGCAGTACTTC
CASSLSPGLAGVYEQYF
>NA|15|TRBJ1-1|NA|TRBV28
TGTGCCACCTTTTTTTTTGGACACCTAGGAACTGAAGCTTTCTTT
CATFFFGHLGTEAFF
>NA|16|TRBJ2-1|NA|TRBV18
TGTGCCAGCTCACCACCTAGAAATCGCCCCTACAATGAGCAGTTCTTC
CASSPPRNRPYNEQFF
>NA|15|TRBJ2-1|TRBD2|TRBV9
TGTGCCAGCAGTGAAGCGGGGGGGTCCTACAATGAGCAGTTCTTC
CASSEAGGSYNEQFF
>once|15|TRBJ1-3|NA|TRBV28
TGTGCCAGCAGTTTGCCCCCGGGACAAGGAAACACCATATATTTT
CASSLPPGQGNTIYF
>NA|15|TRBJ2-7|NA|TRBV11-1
TGTGCCAGCAGCATACTCGACAGCGTCTCCTACGAGCAGTACTTC
CASSILDSVSYEQYF
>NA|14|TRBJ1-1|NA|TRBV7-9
TGTGCCAGCGACAGGTTGGGCGGGAACACTGAAGCTTTCTTT
CASDRLGGNTEAFF
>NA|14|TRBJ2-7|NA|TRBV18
TGTGCCAGCTCCCCCGGGACTGCCTTCCGCGAGCAGTACTTC
CASSPGTAFREQYF
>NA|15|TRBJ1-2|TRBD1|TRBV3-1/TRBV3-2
TGTGCCAGCAGCTATACGGGACAGGTGATCTATGGCTACACCTTC
CASSYTGQVIYGYTF
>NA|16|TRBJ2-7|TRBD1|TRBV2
TGTGCCAGCAGTGAAGCATGGGGACAGGCCTCCTACGAGCAGTACTTC
CASSEAWGQASYEQYF
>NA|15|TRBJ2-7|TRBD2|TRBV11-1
TGTGCCAGCAGCCTACTAGCGGGCTGGGCTACCGAGCAGTACTTC
CASSLLAGWATEQYF
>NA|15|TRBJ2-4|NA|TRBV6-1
TGTGCCAGCAGTGATACAGGGCGTCTGGGGAACATTCAGTACTTC
CASSDTGRLGNIQYF
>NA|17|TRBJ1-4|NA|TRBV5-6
TGTGCCAGCAGCTTGGGTATAGGGGCAACAACTAATGAAAAACTGTTTTTT
CASSLGIGATTNEKLFF
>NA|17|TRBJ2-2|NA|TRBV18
TGTGCCAGCTCACCACCGTTCTCGAGCGGAAACACCGGGGAGCTGTTTTTT
CASSPPFSSGNTGELFF
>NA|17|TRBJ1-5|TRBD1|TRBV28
TGTGCCAGCAGTCTTAGGACAGGAGCAAGGGGCAATCAGCCCCAGCATTTT
CASSLRTGARGNQPQHF
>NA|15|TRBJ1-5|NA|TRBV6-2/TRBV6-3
TGTGCCAGCAGTTACTCCAGAAATAGCAATCAGCCCCAGCATTTT
CASSYSRNSNQPQHF
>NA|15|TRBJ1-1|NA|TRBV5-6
TGTGCCAGCGAAGGGCTAGGGACTGTGAACACTGAAGCTTTCTTT
CASEGLGTVNTEAFF
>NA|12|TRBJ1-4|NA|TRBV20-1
TGCAGTGCTAGTGGCCAGGATGAAAAACTGTTTTTT
CSASGQDEKLFF
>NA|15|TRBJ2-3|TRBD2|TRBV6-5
TGTGCCAGCAGGGGGCGGGAGGGTGTTAAAGATACGCAGTATTTT
CASRGREGVKDTQYF
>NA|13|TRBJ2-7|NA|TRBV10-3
TGTGCCATCAGTGCGAGGCTAGCCTACGAGCAGTACTTC
CAISARLAYEQYF
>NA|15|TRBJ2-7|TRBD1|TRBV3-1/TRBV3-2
TGTGCCAGCAGCCAACGTCAGGGGGTGAACTACGAGCAGTACTTC
CASSQRQGVNYEQYF
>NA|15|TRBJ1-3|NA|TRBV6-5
TGTGCCAGCAGGTTAATAACAGGGTCTGGAAACACCATATATTTT
CASRLITGSGNTIYF
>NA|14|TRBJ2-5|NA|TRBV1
TGCACCAGCAGCCCAGGGGGCCCGGCTGAGACCCAGTACTTC
CTSSPGGPAETQYF